This passage covers 21 T cell receptor beta chains from one sample sequenced in a study of T cells in Graves' hyperthyroidism and ophthalmopathy. Amplification yielded TCR beta CDR3 regions, with RNA transcripts as the source. A first-round RT-PCR of the TCR CDR3 used the HTBI primer set. TCRdb called the multiplex PCR reads again in MiXCR, with one record for every CDR3 protein. This sample carries around 300,000 distinct CDR3 sequences, about 15% of them seen once, and the ten largest clones take approximately 23%. Specimen: blood. These receptors all stem from a young woman with Graves' hyperthyroidism.

This clonotype was recorded many times. The chain combines TRBV24-1 with TRBJ2-2; no clear D. Germline values: CDR1 KGHDR, CDR2 SFDVKD. The CDR3 runs to 11 residues. Trimming took 9 bases from V and 1 from J, leaving 2 bases between them. The CDR3 DNA is TGTGCCACCCAGAACACCGGGGAGCTGTTTTTT. It is translated as CATQNTGELFF.

This clonotype has a count of ten or more. The chain has TRBV27 and TRBJ2-1; 14 nucleotides agree with TRBD2. Germline trimming cut 5 bases from V and 7 bases from J; bases unmatched to any gene: 13. Germline V gives CDR1 MNHEY, CDR2 SMNVEV (reference sequence). CDR3 length: 18 amino acids. Here the CDR3 DNA reads TGTGCCAGCAGTCGTACTGCTCCCGGGACTAGCGGGAGAAATGAGCAGTTCTTC. Translating it yields CASSRTAPGTSGRNEQFF.

At least ten counts were recorded for this clonotype. This chain joins TRBV14 and TRBJ2-1; D gene ambiguous. CDR3 length: 13 residues. V was pared by 0 bases and J by 7 bases, with 7 bases between. CDR1 is SGHDN and CDR2 is FVKESK in the germline V gene. The CDR3 nucleotides read TGTGCCAGCAGCCAAGATGTTGTAAATGAGCAGTTCTTC. Translated, it gives CASSQDVVNEQFF.

This clonotype was counted many times. The chain has TRBV11-2 and TRBJ2-7; weak D call: TRBD2 (5 bases). CDR3 length equals 15 residues. V was pared by 8 bases and J by 0 bases, with 17 bases between. In germline, CDR1 is SGHAT, CDR2 FQNNGV. The CDR3 DNA is TGTGCCAGCGCCCTACGGGGTGAGAGCTCCTACGAGCAGTACTTC. Encoded protein: CASALRGESSYEQYF.

About this clonotype: This may come from a read error, since a much larger clone is one base off. As the CDR3 is not closed by the conserved phenylalanine or tryptophan, this likely results from a read error. The rearrangement links TRBV2 to TRBJ1-1, with D possibly TRBD1 on 5 matching bases. The V end lost 8 bases, the J end lost 4 bases, and 17 bases lay between the germline ends. The CDR3 contains 14 residues. The V gene's germline CDR1 is SNHLY and CDR2 FYNNEI. The CDR3 loop reads CASVRSAGGTEAFS. DNA for the CDR3: TGTGCCAGCGTTAGGTCTGCCGGGGGCACTGAAGCTTTCTCT.

The chain links TRBV28 to TRBJ2-7; possibly TRBD2 for D (6 bases). CDR1 MDHEN and CDR2 SYDVKM come from the germline V gene. CDR3 length equals 15 residues. The ends were cut back, 5 bases at V and 2 bases at J, with 16 bases in the middle. The CDR3 region is CASSSSGTLAYEQYF. The CDR3 DNA is TGTGCCAGCAGTAGCTCCGGGACTCTTGCCTACGAGCAGTACTTC.

This chain uses TRBV20-1 with TRBJ2-2; a weak D match, TRBD1 (6 bases). The CDR3 spans 14 residues. V dropped 4 bases and J dropped 2 bases, with 11 bases sitting between them. The germline V gene has CDR1 DFQATT and CDR2 SNEGSKA (reference sequence). CDR3 amino acids: CSAKKGGNTGELFF. CDR3 nucleotides: TGCAGTGCTAAAAAAGGGGGTAACACCGGGGAGCTGTTTTTT.

In its sample, this clonotype was seen many times. The chain couples TRBV20-1 to TRBJ2-1; 15 nucleotides align to TRBD2. With V trimmed by 3 bases and J by 6 bases, 18 bases remained unmatched. Germline loops: CDR1 DFQATT, CDR2 SNEGSKA (reference sequence). CDR3 size: 20 residues. The CDR3 sequence is CSASRPGTSGRYLAGNEQFF. CDR3 nucleotides: TGCAGTGCTAGCAGACCCGGGACTAGCGGGAGGTACCTAGCGGGCAATGAGCAGTTCTTC.

This clonotype was observed many times. The chain links TRBV6-1 to TRBJ2-3; 9 nucleotides align to TRBD2. The CDR3 sequence is 14 residues long. V trimming: 7 bases; J trimming: 3 bases; junction bases outside the gene matches: 5. The germline V gene encodes CDR1 MNHNS and CDR2 SASEGT. For the CDR3, the DNA is TGTGCCAGCACACAGACTAGCGGAACAGATACGCAGTATTTT. Amino acids: CASTQTSGTDTQYF.

This clonotype was detected many times. This sequence joins TRBV5-5 and TRBJ2-7; 8 bases agree with TRBD2. The V gene's germline CDR1 is SGHKS and CDR2 YYEKEE (reference sequence). V was pared by 1 base and J by 5 bases, with 2 bases of the junction left unmatched. The CDR3 runs to 13 residues. CDR3 sequence (DNA): TGTGCCAGCAGCTTGCTACTAGCGGACGAGCAGTACTTC. Protein product: CASSLLLADEQYF.

The chain joins TRBV15 to TRBJ1-2, with 7 bases aligning to TRBD1. The junction had 11 bases not matched to a gene; V was cut back by 6 bases and J by 4 bases. Germline V gene data show CDR1 as LNHNV and CDR2 as YYDKDF (reference sequence). CDR3 length equals 15 residues. CDR3 DNA: TGTGCCACCAGGGGGGACAGAGGGGGATCCTATGGCTACACCTTC. Translated, it gives CATRGDRGGSYGYTF.

This clonotype was recorded a few times. V usage is TRBV29-1 and J usage is TRBJ2-5, with 9 bases fitting TRBD2. The trim removed 4 bases at V and 6 bases at J, leaving 18 bases unmatched. Germline CDR1 is SQVTM and CDR2 is ANQGSEA. CDR3 size: 17 residues. CDR3 DNA sequence: TGCAGCGTTGGGGTGCCTAGCGGGAACCCAAGCTTGAAGACCCAGTACTTC. It encodes CSVGVPSGNPSLKTQYF.

This clonotype was found many times. The genes are TRBV12-3 or TRBV12-4 and TRBJ2-6, with 9 bases lining up with TRBD1. V trimming: 5 bases; J trimming: 4 bases; junction bases outside the gene matches: 15. The CDR3 contains 19 residues. Here the CDR3 DNA reads TGTGCCAGCAGTCCCATACCGGGACAGGGCCCAGAAGGGGCCAACGTCCTGACTTTC. Its translation: CASSPIPGQGPEGANVLTF.

The chain has TRBV29-1 and TRBJ1-4, with D possibly matching TRBD1 (5 bases). The CDR3 runs to 14 residues. CDR1 is SQVTM and CDR2 is ANQGSEA in the germline V gene. V dropped 6 bases and J dropped 7 bases, with 18 bases sitting between them. The CDR3 loop is CSVRDSGRGEKLFF. CDR3 sequence (DNA): TGCAGCGTGCGTGATTCGGGGCGGGGTGAAAAACTGTTTTTT.

This clonotype was picked up many times. The V gene is TRBV2, the J gene TRBJ1-1, with TRBD1 as a possible D gene (5 bases). The germline CDR1 and CDR2 sequences are SNHLY and FYNNEI. Trimming left V 5 bases short and J 4 bases short, with 11 bases between. This CDR3 region has 13 residues. CDR3 in DNA: TGTGCCAGCAGTCCCGGAAGGGGCACTGAAGCTTTCTTT. As protein: CASSPGRGTEAFF.

This clonotype has a single count. This rearrangement joins TRBV5-4 to TRBJ2-6; weak D call: TRBD1 (6 bases). Germline CDR1 SGHNT, CDR2 YYREEE (reference sequence). CDR3 length: 16 amino acids. The V end was cut by 4 bases, the J end by 4 bases, with 15 bases between. This CDR3 is CASSGDGGRGANVLTF. Here the CDR3 DNA reads TGTGCCAGCAGCGGGGATGGGGGCCGCGGGGCCAACGTCCTGACTTTC.

This clonotype was counted only a few times. It may be a read error: a sequence one base away is much more abundant. The chain couples TRBV3-1 to TRBJ2-7; D gene unclear. The germline V gene has CDR1 LGHDT and CDR2 YNNKEL (reference sequence). The CDR3 totals 11 residues. V lost 5 bases and J 1 base, leaving 3 bases between the germline ends. CDR3 residues: CASSKSYEQYF. In DNA, the CDR3 is TGTGCCAGCAGCAAATCCTACGAGCAGTACTTC.

Many counts were recorded for this clonotype. The CDR3 region is CASSYSTGVILYEQYF. The CDR3 DNA follows: TGTGCCAGCAGTTATAGTACAGGGGTCATTCTCTACGAGCAGTACTTC. The J gene is TRBJ2-7, the V gene TRBV6-1; 7 bases are shared with TRBD1. Trimming took 5 bases from V and 3 from J; bases not matched to a gene: 13. The CDR3 contains 16 residues. Germline V gene lookup returns CDR1 MNHNS and CDR2 SASEGT.

The V call is TRBV10-3, the J call TRBJ2-5, with 8 positions matching TRBD2. Germline V gene lookup returns CDR1 ENHRY and CDR2 SYGVKD. This CDR3 region has 16 residues. V lost 5 bases, J lost 5 bases, and 13 bases stayed unmatched. This CDR3 is CAISSGSSANVETQYF. CDR3 sequence (DNA): TGTGCCATCAGTAGCGGGAGTAGTGCTAACGTGGAGACCCAGTACTTC.

This clonotype has a count of ten or more. The CDR3 DNA is TGTGCCAGCAGGTGGACAGGGCACAGCAATCAGCCCCAGCATTTT. Encoded protein: CASRWTGHSNQPQHF. This chain links TRBV6-2 or TRBV6-3 with TRBJ1-5; 8 nucleotides agree with TRBD1. Germline V gene sequence: CDR1 MNHEY, CDR2 SVGEGT. The V segment lost 6 bases and the J segment 1 base; nucleotides outside the gene matches: 5. The CDR3 sequence is 15 residues long.

In this sample, this clonotype turned up a few times. The chain links TRBV19 to TRBJ2-1; D is unclear. Germline-derived CDR1 and CDR2 are LNHDA and SQIVND (reference sequence). Trimming pared 4 bases from V and 8 bases from J, leaving 12 bases between. This CDR3 is built from 13 residues. Here the CDR3 DNA reads TGTGCCAGTAGTACCACTCCAGGCCATGAGCAGTTCTTC. Residues: CASSTTPGHEQFF.